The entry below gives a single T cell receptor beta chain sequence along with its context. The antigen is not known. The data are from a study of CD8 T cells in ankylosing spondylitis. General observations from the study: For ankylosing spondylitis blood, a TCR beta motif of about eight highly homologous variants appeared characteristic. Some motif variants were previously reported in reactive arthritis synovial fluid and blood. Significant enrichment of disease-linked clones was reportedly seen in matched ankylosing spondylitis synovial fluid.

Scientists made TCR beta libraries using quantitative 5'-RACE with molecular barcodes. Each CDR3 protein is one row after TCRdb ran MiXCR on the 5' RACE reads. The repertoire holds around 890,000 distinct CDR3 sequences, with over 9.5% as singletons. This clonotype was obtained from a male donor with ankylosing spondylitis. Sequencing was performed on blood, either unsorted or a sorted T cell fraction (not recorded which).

This chain's CDR3 is CSVRERANYEQYF. Here the CDR3 DNA reads TGCAGCGTCAGGGAGAGGGCGAACTACGAGCAGTACTTC. This sequence joins TRBV29-1 and TRBJ2-7, with D possibly called TRBD1 or TRBD2 (5 bases each). In germline, CDR1 is SQVTM, CDR2 ANQGSEA. The ends were cut back, 6 bases at V and 3 bases at J, with 15 bases in the middle. This CDR3 comprises 13 residues.